The 11 T cell receptor beta chains listed next were all sequenced from one sample in a study of blood T cell repertoires in COVID-19. The protocol was immunoSEQ multiplex PCR, while the TCRdb copy is restricted to in-frame clones and leaves out a portion. The sample holds about 270,000 clones, approximately 89% seen once. Sequenced input: PBMCs or T cells enriched from blood (not recorded which). The receptor set was obtained from a woman in her thirties or forties with acute COVID-19.

The rearrangement links TRBV4-2 to TRBJ2-2; 8 bases map to TRBD1. This CDR3 comprises 16 residues. The ends lost 3 bases at V and 4 bases at J; junction bases unmatched: 7. The germline V gene has CDR1 LGHNA and CDR2 YNFKEQ. This chain's CDR3 is CASSHHGQGGTGELFF. The CDR3 DNA sequence: TGTGCCAGCAGCCACCACGGACAGGGCGGCACCGGGGAGCTGTTTTTT.

A note on this clone: Other DNA sequences from this sample encode an identical CDR3 as well. CDR3 in amino acids: CAWTTGNYGYTF. In DNA, the CDR3 is TGTGCCTGGACAACAGGAAACTATGGCTACACCTTC. This chain connects TRBV30 to TRBJ1-2; TRBD1 might be the D (5 bases). CDR3 size: 12 residues. Between the trimmed V and J ends, which lost 4 bases and 2 bases, there was a span of 8 bases. Germline V gene data show CDR1 as GTSNPN and CDR2 as SVGIG (reference sequence).

The chain couples TRBV27 to TRBJ1-6, with D possibly TRBD1 on 6 matching bases. In germline, CDR1 is MNHEY, CDR2 SMNVEV (reference sequence). V dropped 2 bases and J dropped 0 bases, with 11 bases sitting between them. The CDR3 covers 17 residues. As DNA, the CDR3 is TGTGCCAGCAGTTTAACGGGACACCTCTCCTATAATTCACCCCTCCACTTT. This gives the protein CASSLTGHLSYNSPLHF.

The chain uses TRBV18 and TRBJ1-4; 10 positions match TRBD1. There are 16 residues in the CDR3. J was trimmed by 0 bases and V by 4 bases; bases with no gene match: 2. Looked up from germline, CDR1 is KGHSH and CDR2 is LQKENI. In DNA form, the CDR3 reads TGTGCCAGCTCACAAGGGACAGGGGCAACTAATGAAAAACTGTTTTTT. It specifies CASSQGTGATNEKLFF.

This clone was detected once. The rearrangement joins TRBV5-6 to TRBJ1-1, with a possible D match to TRBD1 (6 bases). Germline V lookup: CDR1 SGHDT, CDR2 YYEEEE. The CDR3 loop spans 13 amino acids. Between the trimmed V and J ends, which lost 1 base and 5 bases, there was a span of 9 bases. CDR3 protein: CASSLQQGTEAFF. The CDR3 DNA is TGTGCCAGCAGCTTGCAGCAGGGGACTGAAGCTTTCTTT.

The V gene is TRBV6-4, the J gene TRBJ1-2; no clear D. This CDR3 spans 14 amino acids. Germline CDR1 reads MRHNA; CDR2 reads SNTAGT. V lost 3 bases to trimming and J lost 2 bases, with 10 bases between them. Written as DNA, the CDR3 is TGTGCCAGCAGTGAAGACTCATTAAACTATGGCTACACCTTC. This encodes CASSEDSLNYGYTF.

The V gene is TRBV28, the J gene TRBJ2-7, with D tentatively TRBD2 (5 bases). Germline loops: CDR1 MDHEN, CDR2 SYDVKM. With 8 bases removed from V and 5 bases from J, the gap between germline ends came to 10 bases. The CDR3 length is 11 residues. CDR3 sequence: CASGSFDEQYF. The CDR3 nucleotides are TGTGCCAGCGGGAGTTTCGACGAGCAGTACTTC.

V gene TRBV5-5 combines with J gene TRBJ1-2, with TRBD1 matching 9 bases. The ends lost 4 bases at V and 5 bases at J; junction bases unmatched: 12. CDR3 size: 16 residues. The germline V gene has CDR1 SGHKS and CDR2 YYEKEE (reference sequence). The CDR3 bases are TGTGCCAGCAGCCGTGGGGGTACGGGACAGGGATATGGCTACACCTTC. Amino acids: CASSRGGTGQGYGYTF.

The chain has TRBV10-3 and TRBJ1-5, with D maybe TRBD1 (5 bases). Between the trimmed V and J ends, which lost 4 bases and 2 bases, there was a span of 12 bases. The germline gives CDR1 ENHRY, CDR2 SYGVKD. The length of the CDR3 is 15 residues. CDR3 protein: CAISAGVEGNQPQHF. The CDR3 DNA sequence: TGTGCCATCAGTGCGGGGGTTGAGGGCAATCAGCCCCAGCATTTT.

The CDR3 DNA reads as TGTGCCAGCAGCCGGACAGAATCGGACATTCAGTACTTC. It codes for CASSRTESDIQYF. The gene calls are TRBV7-9 and TRBJ2-4; possibly TRBD1 for D (6 bases). Trimming pared 5 bases from V and 8 bases from J, leaving 13 bases between. CDR1 SEHNR and CDR2 FQNEAQ come from the germline V gene (reference sequence). The CDR3 spans 13 residues. Full variable domain (remainder filled in from reference TRBV7-9 and TRBJ2-4): DTGVSQNPRHKITKRGQNVTFRCDPISEHNRLYWYRQTLGQGPEFLTYFQNEAQLEKSRLLSDRFSAERPKGSFSTLEIQRTEQGDSAMYLCASSRTESDIQYFGAGTRLSVL.

This clone was seen only once. The V and J genes are TRBV6-5 and TRBJ2-2, with D possibly matching TRBD2 (6 bases). The V end was cut by 6 bases, the J end by 5 bases, with 16 bases between. Germline CDR1 reads MNHEY; CDR2 reads SVGAGI. CDR3 length equals 15 residues. As DNA, the CDR3 is TGTGCCAGCAGCCAGGGCGGGGAAGGAACCGGGGAGCTGTTTTTT. It encodes CASSQGGEGTGELFF.